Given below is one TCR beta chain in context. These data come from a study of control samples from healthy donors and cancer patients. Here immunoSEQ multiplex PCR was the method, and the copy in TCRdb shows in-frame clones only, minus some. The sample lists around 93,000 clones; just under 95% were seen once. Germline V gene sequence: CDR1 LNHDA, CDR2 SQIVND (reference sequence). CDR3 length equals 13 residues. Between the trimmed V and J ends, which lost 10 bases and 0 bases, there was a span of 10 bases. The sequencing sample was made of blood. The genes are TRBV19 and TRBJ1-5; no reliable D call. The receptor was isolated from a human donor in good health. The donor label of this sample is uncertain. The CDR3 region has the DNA TGTGCCACCTCACAGCTTAGCAATCAGCCCCAGCATTTT. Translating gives CATSQLSNQPQHF.